Detailed here is one T cell receptor (beta chain). This sample was included in a study of blood T cell repertoires in COVID-19. Study summary: Acute-phase and convalescent COVID-19 samples originated in the United States, Italy and Spain. The cDNA or gDNA used as material had been derived from T cells, B-cell-depleted T cells, or PBMCs.

Per the original data handling: Amplified reference gene primers provided the basis for estimating nucleated cell counts. The repertoire was sequenced with immunoSEQ multiplex PCR; TCRdb's copy has only in-frame clones and lacks some. That table supplies the V and J calls and clone size; D and trimming were determined from the DNA. The sample includes a few hundred thousand clones, around 91% of them seen just once. This CDR3 region has 15 residues. V was trimmed by 6 bases and J by 5 bases, leaving 20 bases between them. The receptor's source is a woman aged 55-70 years with acute or convalescent COVID-19. Sequencing was carried out using peripheral blood. The chain couples TRBV23-1 to TRBJ2-7, with a tentative D call TRBD1 (6 bases). TRBV23-1 is labeled an ORF, and its function is uncertain. In DNA, the CDR3 is TGCGCCAGCAGCCTGGGGGCCCACCTTACCCACGAGCAGTACTTC. Its protein is CASSLGAHLTHEQYF.